The subject of this entry is one T cell receptor (beta chain). Its antigen is undetermined. As to treatment: around 19 received Ad26.COV2.S at low or high dose, single or two shots; roughly five received placebo; per-sample allocation not given. The samples were gathered on day 63 after the first injection of vaccine or placebo. Deletions cut 3 bases from V and 6 bases from J, with 11 bases between. The CDR3 covers 13 residues. From germline, CDR1 is LNHDA and CDR2 SQIVND (reference sequence). The sample comes from a study of Ad26.COV2.S vaccination and SARS-CoV-2 variants. Across the study: The authors gave Ad26.COV2.S intramuscularly, either once or twice 56 days apart.

Whole-study results and caveats: Researchers cautioned that TCR breadth and depth analyses may have underestimated total T cell responses. Substantial breadth was reportedly displayed by spike-specific CD8+ and CD4+ T cell responses after vaccination. Relative to placebo recipients, vaccine recipients exhibited elevated spike-specific TCR breadth.

Produced via immunoSEQ multiplex PCR; TCRdb's table is partial and in-frame only. The table includes 330,000 or so clones, roughly 90% detected once. This material consisted of peripheral blood, taken in a trial of Ad26.COV2.S vaccine versus placebo. The receptor was isolated from a person aged 18-65 years who received the Ad26.COV2.S COVID-19 vaccine or a placebo. The genes are TRBV19 and TRBJ1-2; D not certain. This CDR3 reads CASSIWVGHGYTF. CDR3 in DNA: TGTGCCAGTAGTATTTGGGTTGGGCATGGCTACACCTTC.